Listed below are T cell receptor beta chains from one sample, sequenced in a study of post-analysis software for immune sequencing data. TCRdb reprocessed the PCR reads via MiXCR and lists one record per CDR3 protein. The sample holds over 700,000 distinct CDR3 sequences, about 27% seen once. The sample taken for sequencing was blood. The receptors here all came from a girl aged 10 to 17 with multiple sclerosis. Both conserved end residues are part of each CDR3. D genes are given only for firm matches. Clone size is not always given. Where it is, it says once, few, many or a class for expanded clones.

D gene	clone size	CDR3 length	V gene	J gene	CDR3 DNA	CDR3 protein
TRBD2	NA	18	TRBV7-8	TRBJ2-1	TGTGCCAGCGGACTGAAAATAGCGGGAGGGCATATGAGGGATGAGCAGTTCTTC	CASGLKIAGGHMRDEQFF
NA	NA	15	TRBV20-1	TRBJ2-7	TGCAGTGCCCCCCGACTAGGGGCTAGCCTCTACGAGCAGTACTTC	CSAPRLGASLYEQYF
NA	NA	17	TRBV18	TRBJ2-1	TGTGCCAGCTCACCATACGTGCGGGGTCGCTCCTACAATGAGCAGTTCTTC	CASSPYVRGRSYNEQFF
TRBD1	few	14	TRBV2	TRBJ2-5	TGTGCCAGCAGACCCGACAGGGGTGGGGAGACCCAGTACTTC	CASRPDRGGETQYF
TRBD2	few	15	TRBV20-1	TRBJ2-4	TGCAGTGCTAGACCTCCCTTAGCGGGAGAAAACATTCAGTACTTC	CSARPPLAGENIQYF
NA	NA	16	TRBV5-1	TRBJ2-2	TGCGCCAGCAGCTTGAAAAGGGACCAAGGCACCGGGGAGTTGTTTTTT	CASSLKRDQGTGELFF
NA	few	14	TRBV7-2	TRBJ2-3	TGTGCCAGCAGCACCCCCCGAAGCGGAGATACGCAGTATTTT	CASSTPRSGDTQYF
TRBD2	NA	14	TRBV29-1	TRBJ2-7	TGCAGCGTTCTACCGACTAGCGGACGCTACGAGCAGTACTTC	CSVLPTSGRYEQYF
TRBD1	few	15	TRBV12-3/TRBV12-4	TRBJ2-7	TGTGCCAGCAGTTTCAGGGACAGGGGGTTGGGCGAGCAGTACTTC	CASSFRDRGLGEQYF
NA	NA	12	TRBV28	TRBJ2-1	TGTGCCAGCAGTCCCCACAAGCGGAGGGAGTTCTTC	CASSPHKRREFF
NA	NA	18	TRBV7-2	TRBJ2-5	TGTGCCAGCAGCAAATACACGCGGGGCAGGGGGATCCAAGAGACCCAGTACTTC	CASSKYTRGRGIQETQYF
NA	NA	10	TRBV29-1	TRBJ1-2	TGCAGCGTTGCGACATTCGGCTACACCTTC	CSVATFGYTF
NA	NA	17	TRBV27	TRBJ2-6	TGTGCCAGCGCTCTCATACACCCGGGCTCTGGGGCCAACGTCCTGACTTTC	CASALIHPGSGANVLTF
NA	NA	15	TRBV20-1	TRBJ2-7	TGCAGTGCCCTAAACCCGCAGGGGTTGCTTCACGAGCAGTACTTC	CSALNPQGLLHEQYF
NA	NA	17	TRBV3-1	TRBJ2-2	TGTGCCAGCAGCCAAGAACGGGGAGGGGGCTTCACCGGGGAGCTGTTTTTT	CASSQERGGGFTGELFF
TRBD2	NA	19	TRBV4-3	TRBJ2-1	TGCGCCAGCAGCCCTCCGGAGCTAGCGGGAGGGAGCTCCTACAATGAGCAGTTCTTC	CASSPPELAGGSSYNEQFF
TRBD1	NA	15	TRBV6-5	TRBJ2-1	TGTGCCCGCAGTAAGACAGGGGGGGCCTACAATGAGCAGTTCTTC	CARSKTGGAYNEQFF
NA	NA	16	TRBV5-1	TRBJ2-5	TGCGCCAGCAGCTTGGATGGCGGACGGGCGGGGGAGACCCAGTACTTC	CASSLDGGRAGETQYF
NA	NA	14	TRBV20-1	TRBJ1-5	TGCAGTGCTGCCGGGACACTGGACAATCAGCCCCAGCATTTT	CSAAGTLDNQPQHF
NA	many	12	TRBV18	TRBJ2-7	TGTGCCAGCAGCCCGGGGTCCTACGAGCAGTACTTC	CASSPGSYEQYF
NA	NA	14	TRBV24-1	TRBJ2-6	TGTGCCACCAGTGATTTCCCCACTGCCGACGTCCTGACTTTC	CATSDFPTADVLTF
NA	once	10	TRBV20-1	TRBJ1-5	TGCAGTGCTGGGGATCAGCCCCAGCATTTT	CSAGDQPQHF
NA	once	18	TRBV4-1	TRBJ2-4	TGCGCCAGCAGCCAATTTATCTCGGACGGGGTAGCCAAAAACATTCAGTACTTC	CASSQFISDGVAKNIQYF
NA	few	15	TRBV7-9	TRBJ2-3	TGTGCCAGCAGCTTAGTTGGCAGGGACTCAGATACGCAGTATTTT	CASSLVGRDSDTQYF
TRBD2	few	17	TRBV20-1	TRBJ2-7	TGCAGTGCAATCCCGGGACTAGCGGGATCTCGGTCGTGGGAGCAGTACTTC	CSAIPGLAGSRSWEQYF
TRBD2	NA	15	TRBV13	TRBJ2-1	TGTGCCAGCAGCTTCGGGGGGGGCGGTAGCGATGAGCAGTTCTTC	CASSFGGGGSDEQFF
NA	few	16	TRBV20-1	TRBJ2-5	TGCAGTGCTAGAGATATGGCATCGAGTTATTTGGAGACCCAGTACTTC	CSARDMASSYLETQYF
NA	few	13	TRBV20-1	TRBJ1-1	TGCAGTGCCCTTTGGCAATGGAACACTGAAGCTTTCTTT	CSALWQWNTEAFF
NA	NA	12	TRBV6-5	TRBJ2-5	TGTGCCAGCAGCAGAAGGGACGAGACCCAGTACTTC	CASSRRDETQYF
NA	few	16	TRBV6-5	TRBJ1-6	TGTGCCAGCAGTTACTCTATTACAGGGTTAGGGTCACCCCTCCACTTT	CASSYSITGLGSPLHF
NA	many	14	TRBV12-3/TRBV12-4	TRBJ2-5	TGTGCCAGCGCCCCGTGGAGGGGCGGACAGACCCAGTACTTC	CASAPWRGGQTQYF
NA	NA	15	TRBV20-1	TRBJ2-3	TGCAGTGCTGCCCGGGGAGCGGCTAGCACAGATACGCAGTATTTT	CSAARGAASTDTQYF
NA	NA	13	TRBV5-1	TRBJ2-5	TGCGCCAGCAGCTTGGGCCCCAGGGAGACCCAGTACTTC	CASSLGPRETQYF
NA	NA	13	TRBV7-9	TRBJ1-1	TGTGCCAGCAGCTTAGAAGGAGACCTAGGGGCTTTCTTT	CASSLEGDLGAFF
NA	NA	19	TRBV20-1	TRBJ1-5	TGCAGTGCTAGAGATGGGTTACAGACGAATGGATATAGCAATCAGCCCCAGCATTTT	CSARDGLQTNGYSNQPQHF
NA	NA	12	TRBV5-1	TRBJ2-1	TGCGCCAGCAGCCCGGACCCTAATGAGCAGTTCTTC	CASSPDPNEQFF
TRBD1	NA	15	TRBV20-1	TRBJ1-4	TGCAGTGCACTAAATGAGGCAGGGGGGCGTGAAAAACTGTTTTTT	CSALNEAGGREKLFF
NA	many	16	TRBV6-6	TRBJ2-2	TGTGCCAGCAGTTACGAGTCTTTGGCAGGCACCGGGGAGCTGTTTTTT	CASSYESLAGTGELFF
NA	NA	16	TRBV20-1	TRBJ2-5	TGCAGTGCTAGTGGGTTGTTGGGGGACCCCCAAGAGACCCAGTACTTC	CSASGLLGDPQETQYF
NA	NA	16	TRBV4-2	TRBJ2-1	TGTGCCAGCAGCCCACAGGAGGGGAGCTCCTACAATGAGCAGTTCTTC	CASSPQEGSSYNEQFF
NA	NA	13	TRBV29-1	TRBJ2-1	TGCAGCGTTGTTGGATCCCTCATCAATGGGCAGTTCTTC	CSVVGSLINGQFF
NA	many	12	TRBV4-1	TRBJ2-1	TGCGCCAGCAGAACAGGGTCATATGAGCAGTTCTTC	CASRTGSYEQFF
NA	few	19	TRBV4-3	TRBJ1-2	TGCGCCAGCAGCCAATCAAGGTGGTCCTCACCTAGGTGGGTTTCTGGCTACACCTTC	CASSQSRWSSPRWVSGYTF
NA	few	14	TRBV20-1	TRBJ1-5	TGCAGTGCTAGAGATTGGTACAAAGGTCAGCCCCAGCATTTT	CSARDWYKGQPQHF
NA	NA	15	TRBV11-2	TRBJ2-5	TGTGCCAGCAGCTTCCTCTTCTTAGATTCGGGGGAGCAGTACTTC	CASSFLFLDSGEQYF
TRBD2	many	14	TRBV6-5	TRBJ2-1	TGTGCCAGCAGGGCGGGACTAGAAGGTCATGAGCAGTTCTTC	CASRAGLEGHEQFF
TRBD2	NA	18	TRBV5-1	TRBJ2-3	TGCGCCAGCCGAACCGGGACTAGCGGGAGGGCCTTGACAGATACGCAGTATTTT	CASRTGTSGRALTDTQYF